Presented here are 6 T cell receptor beta chains from one specimen sequenced in a study of blood T cell repertoires in COVID-19. This table comes from immunoSEQ multiplex PCR, and its TCRdb copy is limited to in-frame clones, with some not included. Of about 120,000 clones in the sample, roughly 83% were seen once. Sequenced: peripheral blood. The receptors originated from a woman of 80 years or more with acute or convalescent COVID-19.

J is TRBJ1-3 and V is TRBV7-2, with unresolved D. V lost 1 base and J 0 bases, leaving 10 bases between the germline ends. There are 16 residues in the CDR3. Germline V CDR1 and CDR2: SGHTA, FQGNSA. The CDR3 DNA is TGTGCCAGCAGCTTAGACTCTCTTAGCTCTGGAAACACCATATATTTT. As protein: CASSLDSLSSGNTIYF.

This chain links TRBV28 with TRBJ2-1; 11 nucleotides match TRBD2. J was trimmed by 4 bases and V by 5 bases; bases with no gene match: 7. This CDR3 contains 16 residues. CDR1 is MDHEN and CDR2 is SYDVKM in the germline V gene. In nucleotides, the CDR3 is TGTGCCAGCAGTCTGCTGGGGACTAGCGGATACAATGAGCAGTTCTTC. Translated: CASSLLGTSGYNEQFF.

The CDR3 DNA reads as TGTGCCAGCAGACCCGACAGGAGTCGAACAGATACGCAGTATTTT. It yields the protein CASRPDRSRTDTQYF. J is TRBJ2-3 and V is TRBV19; possible D gene TRBD1, 6 bases. V gave up 9 bases and J gave up 3 bases, with 19 bases separating them. CDR1 LNHDA and CDR2 SQIVND come from the germline V gene (reference sequence). The CDR3 sequence is 15 residues long. Together with reference TRBV19 and TRBJ2-3, the CDR3 gives the full variable domain: DGGITQSPKYLFRKEGQNVTLSCEQNLNHDAMYWYRQDPGQGLRLIYYSQIVNDFQKGDIAEGYSVSREKKESFPLTVTSAQKNPTAFYLCASRPDRSRTDTQYFGPGTRLTVL.

The rearrangement joins TRBV6-4 to TRBJ2-4, with D possibly TRBD2 on 6 matching bases. The V end lost 2 bases, the J end lost 11 bases, and 13 bases lay between the germline ends. The CDR3 sequence is 13 residues long. Per the germline V gene, CDR1 is MRHNA and CDR2 is SNTAGT. The CDR3 DNA reads as TGTGCCAGCAGTGACGGGAGGAGGACACTTCAGTACTTC. It is translated as CASSDGRRTLQYF.

The J gene is TRBJ2-1, the V gene TRBV5-6; TRBD2 is a possible D gene (6 bases). The V gene lost 6 bases and the J gene lost 3 bases, with 16 bases spanning the gap. The length of the CDR3 is 15 residues. Looked up from germline, CDR1 is SGHDT and CDR2 is YYEEEE. The CDR3 nucleotides are TGTGCCAGCAACCCGCGAAGCGGGCGCTACAATGAGCAGTTCTTC. Encoded protein: CASNPRSGRYNEQFF.

This sequence joins TRBV5-1 and TRBJ2-3; D is unresolved. The ends were cut back, 3 bases at V and 6 bases at J, with 17 bases in the middle. Germline V CDR1 and CDR2: SGHRS, YFSETQ. This CDR3 is 15 amino acids long. The CDR3 nucleotides are TGCGCCAGCAGCTCCGATCCGAGCGCCTTGGATACGCAGTATTTT. Protein product: CASSSDPSALDTQYF.